The 4 T cell receptor beta chains in this list originate from one sample, sequenced in a study of T-cell reconstitution after alpha-beta-depleted transplantation in children. Library preparation (for TCRbeta) was performed with unique molecular identifiers. TCRdb used MiXCR to reprocess the PCR reads, holding one entry per CDR3 protein. The repertoire has about 400,000 distinct CDR3 sequences, roughly 22% of them found once; the top ten carry 3.5% to 4%. The sample here was PBMCs from the stem cell graft donor, taken from the stem cell graft. The source of these receptors is a human donor who donated a stem cell graft to a child with acute myeloid leukemia.

With regard to this clonotype: This could be a read error, since a much larger clone is one nucleotide away. V gene TRBV5-1 combines with J gene TRBJ2-1; D not certain. Per the germline V gene, CDR1 is SGHRS and CDR2 is YFSETQ. There are 14 residues in the CDR3. Trimming removed 4 bases at V and 7 bases at J, with 15 bases between. The chain's CDR3 is CASSPVLGPNEQFF. The CDR3 DNA is TGCGCCAGCAGCCCTGTATTAGGGCCGAATGAGCAGTTCTTC.

This clonotype was detected many times. The chain combines TRBV20-1 with TRBJ1-6; D may be TRBD1 (6 bases). CDR1 DFQATT and CDR2 SNEGSKA come from the germline V gene (reference sequence). The germline V and J ends were trimmed by 5 bases and 7 bases, with 18 bases remaining between them. The CDR3 contains 15 residues. The CDR3 DNA sequence: TGCAGTGCTTCGAAAACCGGGACAACGAATTCACCCCTCCACTTT. Translated: CSASKTGTTNSPLHF.

The chain links TRBV3-1 to TRBJ2-7; no firm D call. V gave up 2 bases and J gave up 2 bases, with 10 bases separating them. The CDR3 length is 14 residues. Germline V lookup: CDR1 LGHDT, CDR2 YNNKEL (reference sequence). The CDR3 bases are TGTGCCAGCAGCCAACGGGTAGGGCCCTACGAGCAGTACTTC. Encoded protein: CASSQRVGPYEQYF.

V is TRBV6-1 and J is TRBJ2-1, with D perhaps matching TRBD2 (6 bases). Trimming shortened V by 6 bases and J by 3 bases, and 15 bases separated the two germline ends. The CDR3 is 15 residues long. Per the germline V gene, CDR1 is MNHNS and CDR2 is SASEGT. CDR3 in DNA: TGTGCCAGCAGGTCGGACTATGCAGTCTACAATGAGCAGTTCTTC. Amino acids: CASRSDYAVYNEQFF.